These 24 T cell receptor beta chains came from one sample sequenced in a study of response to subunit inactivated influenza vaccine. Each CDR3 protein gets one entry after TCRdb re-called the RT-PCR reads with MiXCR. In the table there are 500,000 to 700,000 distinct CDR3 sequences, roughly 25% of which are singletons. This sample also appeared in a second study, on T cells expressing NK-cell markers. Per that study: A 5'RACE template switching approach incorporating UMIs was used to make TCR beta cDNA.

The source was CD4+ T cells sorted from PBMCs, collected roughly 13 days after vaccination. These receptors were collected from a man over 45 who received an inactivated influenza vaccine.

CDR3 nucleotide sequence: TGCAGTGCCGAACACAGGGGGATGGATACGCAGTATTTT. It yields the protein CSAEHRGMDTQYF. The chain joins TRBV20-1 to TRBJ2-3; 8 bases map to TRBD1. Per the germline V gene, CDR1 is DFQATT and CDR2 is SNEGSKA (reference sequence). The CDR3 has 13 residues. Trimming took 6 bases from V and 6 from J; bases not matched to a gene: 8.

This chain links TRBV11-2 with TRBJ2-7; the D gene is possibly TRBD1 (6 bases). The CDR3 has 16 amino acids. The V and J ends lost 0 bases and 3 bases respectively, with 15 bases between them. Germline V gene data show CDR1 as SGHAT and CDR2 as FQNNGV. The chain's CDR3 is CASSLDKAGVIYEQYF. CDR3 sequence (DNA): TGTGCCAGCAGCTTAGATAAGGCAGGGGTCATCTACGAGCAGTACTTC.

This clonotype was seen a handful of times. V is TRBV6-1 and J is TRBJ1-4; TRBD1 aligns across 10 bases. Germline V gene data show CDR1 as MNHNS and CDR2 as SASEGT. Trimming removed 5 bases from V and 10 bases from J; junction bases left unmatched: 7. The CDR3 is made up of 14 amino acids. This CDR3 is CASSLDRGQGKLFF. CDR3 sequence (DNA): TGTGCCAGCAGTCTAGACAGGGGGCAGGGAAAACTGTTTTTT.

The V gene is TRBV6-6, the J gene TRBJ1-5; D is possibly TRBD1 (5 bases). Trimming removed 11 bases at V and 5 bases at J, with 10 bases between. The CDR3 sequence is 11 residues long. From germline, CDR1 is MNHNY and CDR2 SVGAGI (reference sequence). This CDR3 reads CASMGDQPQHF. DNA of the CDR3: TGTGCCTCTATGGGGGATCAGCCCCAGCATTTT.

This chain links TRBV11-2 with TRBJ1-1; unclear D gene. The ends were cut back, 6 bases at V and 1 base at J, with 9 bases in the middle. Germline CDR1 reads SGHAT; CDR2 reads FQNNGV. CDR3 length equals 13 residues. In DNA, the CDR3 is TGTGCCAGCAGTACCGCTACGAACACTGAAGCTTTCTTT. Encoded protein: CASSTATNTEAFF.

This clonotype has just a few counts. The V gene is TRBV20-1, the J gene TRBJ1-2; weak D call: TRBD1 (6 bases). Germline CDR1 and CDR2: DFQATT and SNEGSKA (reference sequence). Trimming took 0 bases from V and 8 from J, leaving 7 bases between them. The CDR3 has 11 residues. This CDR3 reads CSAREQGGYTF. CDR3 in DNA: TGCAGTGCTAGAGAACAGGGAGGCTACACCTTC.

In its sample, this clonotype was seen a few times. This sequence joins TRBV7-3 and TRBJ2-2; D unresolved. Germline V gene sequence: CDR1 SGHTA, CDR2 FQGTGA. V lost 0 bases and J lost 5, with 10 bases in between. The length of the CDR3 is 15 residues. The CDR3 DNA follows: TGTGCCAGCAGCTTAACGGCGACACAGACCGGGGAGCTGTTTTTT. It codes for CASSLTATQTGELFF.

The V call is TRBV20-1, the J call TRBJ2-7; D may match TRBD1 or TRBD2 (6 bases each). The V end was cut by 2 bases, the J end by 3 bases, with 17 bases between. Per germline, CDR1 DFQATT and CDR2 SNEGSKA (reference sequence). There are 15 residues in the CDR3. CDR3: CSARPDGGNNYEQYF. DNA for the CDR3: TGCAGTGCTAGACCGGACGGGGGCAACAACTACGAGCAGTACTTC.

The CDR3 DNA is TGTGCCAGCAGCGCTCCGGCGGGAGATACGCAGTATTTT. It codes for CASSAPAGDTQYF. The chain employs TRBV5-6 and TRBJ2-3, with D perhaps matching TRBD2 (5 bases). Trimming cost V 4 bases and J 5 bases, with 11 bases left between them. CDR3 length equals 13 residues. The V gene's germline CDR1 is SGHDT and CDR2 YYEEEE.

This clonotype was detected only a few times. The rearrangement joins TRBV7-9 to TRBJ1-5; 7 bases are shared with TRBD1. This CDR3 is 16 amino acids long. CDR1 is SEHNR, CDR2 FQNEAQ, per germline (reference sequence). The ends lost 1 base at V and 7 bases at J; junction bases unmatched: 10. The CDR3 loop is CASSLVGGRGNQPQHF. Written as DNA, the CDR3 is TGTGCCAGCAGCTTAGTTGGGGGCAGGGGGAACCAGCCCCAGCATTTT.

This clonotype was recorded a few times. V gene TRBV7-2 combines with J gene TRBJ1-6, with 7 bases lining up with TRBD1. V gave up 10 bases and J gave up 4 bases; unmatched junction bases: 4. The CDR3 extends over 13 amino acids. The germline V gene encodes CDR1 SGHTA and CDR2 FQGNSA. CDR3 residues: CATMGQYNSPLHF. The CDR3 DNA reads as TGTGCCACCATGGGACAGTATAATTCACCCCTCCACTTT. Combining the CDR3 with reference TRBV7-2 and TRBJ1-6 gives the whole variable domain GAGVSQSPSNKVTEKGKDVELRCDPISGHTALYWYRQSLGQGLEFLIYFQGNSAPDKSGLPSDRFSAERTGGSVSTLTIQRTQQEDSAVYLCATMGQYNSPLHFGNGTRLTVT.

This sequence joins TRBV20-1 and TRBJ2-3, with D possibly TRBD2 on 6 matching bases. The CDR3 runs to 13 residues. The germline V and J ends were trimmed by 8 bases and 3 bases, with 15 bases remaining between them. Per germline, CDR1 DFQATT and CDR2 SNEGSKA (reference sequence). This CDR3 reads CSPTSGETDTQYF. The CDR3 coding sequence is TGCAGTCCCACGTCGGGAGAGACAGATACGCAGTATTTT.

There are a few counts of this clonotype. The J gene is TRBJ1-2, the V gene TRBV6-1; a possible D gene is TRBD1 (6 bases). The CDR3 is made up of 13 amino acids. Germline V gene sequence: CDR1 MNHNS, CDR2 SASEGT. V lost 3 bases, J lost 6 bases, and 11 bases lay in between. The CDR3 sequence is CASSERGANGYTF. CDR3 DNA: TGTGCCAGCAGTGAGCGGGGGGCGAATGGCTACACCTTC.

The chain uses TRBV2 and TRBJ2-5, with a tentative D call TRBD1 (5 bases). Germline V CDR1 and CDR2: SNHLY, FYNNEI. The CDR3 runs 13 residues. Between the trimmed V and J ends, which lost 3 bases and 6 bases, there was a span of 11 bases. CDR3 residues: CASSEGPFQTQYF. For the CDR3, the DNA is TGTGCCAGCAGTGAGGGGCCTTTTCAGACCCAGTACTTC. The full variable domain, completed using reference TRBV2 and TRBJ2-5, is EPEVTQTPSHQVTQMGQEVILRCVPISNHLYFYWYRQILGQKVEFLVSFYNNEISEKSEIFDDQFSVERPDGSNFTLKIRSTKLEDSAMYFCASSEGPFQTQYFGPGTRLLVL.

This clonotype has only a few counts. The CDR3 protein is CASSRGTGRPYEQYF. In DNA, the CDR3 is TGTGCCAGCAGTAGGGGAACAGGGCGACCCTACGAGCAGTACTTC. The chain carries TRBV12-3 or TRBV12-4 and TRBJ2-7, with D possibly TRBD1 on 6 matching bases. The CDR3 extends over 15 amino acids. The V end was cut by 5 bases, the J end by 2 bases, with 16 bases between.

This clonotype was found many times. CDR3: CASSFYRTGEKLFF. CDR3 in DNA: TGTGCCAGCAGTTTCTACAGAACGGGTGAAAAACTGTTTTTT. The chain employs TRBV12-3 or TRBV12-4 and TRBJ1-4, with D uncertain. The CDR3 has 14 residues. V lost 3 bases, J lost 7 bases, and 12 bases lay in between.

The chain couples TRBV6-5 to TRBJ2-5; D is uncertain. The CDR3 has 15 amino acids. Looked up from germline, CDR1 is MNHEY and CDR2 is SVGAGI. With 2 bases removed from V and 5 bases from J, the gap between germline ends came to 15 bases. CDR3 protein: CASSYRPAPQETQYF. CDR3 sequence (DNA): TGTGCCAGCAGTTACAGGCCAGCCCCTCAGGAGACCCAGTACTTC.

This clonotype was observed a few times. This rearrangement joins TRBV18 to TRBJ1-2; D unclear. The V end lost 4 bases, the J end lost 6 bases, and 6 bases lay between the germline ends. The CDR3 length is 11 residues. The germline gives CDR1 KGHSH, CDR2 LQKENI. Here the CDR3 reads CASSHGNGYTF. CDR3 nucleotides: TGTGCCAGCTCACACGGCAATGGCTACACCTTC.

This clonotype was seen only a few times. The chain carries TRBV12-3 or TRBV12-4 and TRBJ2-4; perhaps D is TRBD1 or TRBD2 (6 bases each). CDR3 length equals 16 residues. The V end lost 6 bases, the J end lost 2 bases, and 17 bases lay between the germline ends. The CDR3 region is CASSSVTGRTKNIQYF. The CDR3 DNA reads TGTGCCAGCAGCTCCGTAACAGGGAGGACCAAAAACATTCAGTACTTC.

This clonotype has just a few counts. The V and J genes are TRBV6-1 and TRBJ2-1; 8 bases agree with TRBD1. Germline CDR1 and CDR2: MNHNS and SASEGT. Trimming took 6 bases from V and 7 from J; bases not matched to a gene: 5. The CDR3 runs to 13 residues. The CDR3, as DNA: TGTGCCAGCAGACGGACAGGGAAGAATGAGCAGTTCTTC. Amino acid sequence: CASRRTGKNEQFF.

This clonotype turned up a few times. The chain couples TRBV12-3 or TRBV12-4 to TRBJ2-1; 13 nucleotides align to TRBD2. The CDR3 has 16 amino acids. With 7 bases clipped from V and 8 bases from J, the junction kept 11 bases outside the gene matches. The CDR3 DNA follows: TGTGCCAGCACCCAGCCGGGACTAGCGGGATTCCATGAGCAGTTCTTC. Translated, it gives CASTQPGLAGFHEQFF.

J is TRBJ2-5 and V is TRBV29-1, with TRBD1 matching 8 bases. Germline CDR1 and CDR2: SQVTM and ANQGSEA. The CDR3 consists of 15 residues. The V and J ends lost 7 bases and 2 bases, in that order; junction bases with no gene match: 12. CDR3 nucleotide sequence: TGCAGCGGGTCCTACGACAGGGGAGTTCAAGAGACCCAGTACTTC. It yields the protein CSGSYDRGVQETQYF. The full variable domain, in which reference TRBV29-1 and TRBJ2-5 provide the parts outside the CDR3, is SAVISQKPSRDICQRGTSLTIQCQVDSQVTMMFWYRQQPGQSLTLIATANQGSEATYESGFVIDKFPISRPNLTFSTLTVSNMSPEDSSIYLCSGSYDRGVQETQYFGPGTRLLVL.

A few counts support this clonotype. Written as DNA, the CDR3 is TGCAGTGCTAGCCGTGGGGCAGACCTTAATGAAAAACTGTTTTTT. As protein: CSASRGADLNEKLFF. The chain couples TRBV20-1 to TRBJ1-4, with D tentatively TRBD1 (5 bases). The CDR3 length is 15 residues. V gave up 3 bases and J gave up 4 bases, with 15 bases separating them. Germline loops: CDR1 DFQATT, CDR2 SNEGSKA (reference sequence).

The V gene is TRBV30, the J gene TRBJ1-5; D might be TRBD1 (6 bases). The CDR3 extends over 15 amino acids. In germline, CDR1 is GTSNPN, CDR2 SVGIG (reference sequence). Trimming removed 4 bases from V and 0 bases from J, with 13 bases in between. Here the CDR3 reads CAWKSGDYSNQPQHF. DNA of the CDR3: TGTGCCTGGAAATCAGGGGATTATAGCAATCAGCCCCAGCATTTT. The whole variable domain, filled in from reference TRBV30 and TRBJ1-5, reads SQTIHQWPATLVQPVGSPLSLECTVEGTSNPNLYWYRQAAGRGLQLLFYSVGIGQISSEVPQNLSASRPQDRQFILSSKKLLLSDSGFYLCAWKSGDYSNQPQHFGDGTRLSIL.